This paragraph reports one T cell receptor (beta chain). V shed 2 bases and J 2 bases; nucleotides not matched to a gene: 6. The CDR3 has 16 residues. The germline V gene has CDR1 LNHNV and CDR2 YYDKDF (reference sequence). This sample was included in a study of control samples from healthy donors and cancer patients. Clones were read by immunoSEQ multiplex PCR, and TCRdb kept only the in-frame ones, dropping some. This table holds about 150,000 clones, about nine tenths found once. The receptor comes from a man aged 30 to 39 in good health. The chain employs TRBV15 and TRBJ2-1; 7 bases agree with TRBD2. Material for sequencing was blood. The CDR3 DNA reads TGTGCCACCAGCAGAAACAGCGGGAAAACCTACAATGAGCAGTTCTTC. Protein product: CATSRNSGKTYNEQFF.